This entry describes one T cell receptor beta chain. The table came from immunoSEQ multiplex PCR; TCRdb's copy has only in-frame clones and leaves some out. The profile shows 65,000 to 85,000 clones, about 85% of them singletons. Patients were excluded for autoimmune disease history or systemic immunosuppression. The entry originates in a study of OX40 agonist ivuxolimab in advanced cancers. In the study overall: While on treatment, patients had intravenous ivuxolimab at 0.01 to 10 mg/kg every 2 weeks.

This sequence was found in an adult with an advanced solid tumor such as melanoma, head and neck, liver or kidney cancer. The sample in question was CD4+ or CD8+ T cells sorted from blood, obtained in a trial of the OX40 agonist ivuxolimab.

The DNA of the CDR3 is TGTGCCAGCAGCTTAGTGGGGGGTGGTGAGCAGTTCTTC. It translates to CASSLVGGGEQFF. The J gene is TRBJ2-1, the V gene TRBV7-6, with a tentative D call TRBD2 (6 bases). Germline V CDR1 and CDR2: SGHVS, FNYEAQ. Trimming removed 1 base from V and 9 bases from J, with 10 bases in between. The CDR3 has 13 amino acids.